This T cell receptor (beta chain) comes out of a study of CD8+CD57+ T cells in acquired aplastic anemia. Template material for TCR beta VDJ and CDR3 profiling consisted of genomic DNA. TCRdb redid the calling of the reads with MiXCR, one entry per CDR3 protein. The sample holds around 210,000 distinct CDR3 sequences, 65% seen once. V trimming: 0 bases; J trimming: 8 bases; junction bases outside the gene matches: 1. The CDR3 is made up of 15 amino acids. In germline, CDR1 is SGHDT, CDR2 YYEEEE. Whoever was chosen for sequencing had shown CD8+CD57+ cell expansion by flow cytometry. With no exception, the patients had severe acquired aplastic anemia.

The specimen sequenced was sorted CD4+, CD8+, or CD8+CD57+ T cells (not recorded which) from PBMCs. This TCR came from a human donor with aplastic anemia. The chain links TRBV5-6 to TRBJ1-6, with 11 positions matching TRBD1. Written as DNA, the CDR3 is TGTGCCAGCAGCTTGGAGGGACAGGGGGATTCACCCCTCCACTTT. Amino acid sequence: CASSLEGQGDSPLHF.